This is a list of T cell receptor beta chains from one sample in a study of T cell responses to AZD1222 COVID-19 vaccine. Using immunoSEQ multiplex PCR, the repertoire was profiled, and TCRdb retains in-frame clones only, with some absent. The sample has 100,000 to 150,000 clones, roughly nine tenths seen once. The specimen was peripheral blood, collected on day 0 of AZD1222 vaccination. The source of these receptors is an adult in good health. CDR3s include the opening cysteine and the closing phenylalanine or tryptophan. The order of the fields is J gene, D gene, V gene, clone size, CDR3 DNA, CDR3 protein. The D gene is left open where the match is weak. Size tells how often a clone was seen (once, few, many) or the class of an expanded clone, and some rows leave it out.

TRBJ1-1 - TRBV18 - TGTGCCAGCTCCCGGGACCCAGAGGGAGCTTTCTTT CASSRDPEGAFF
TRBJ1-2 - TRBV12-3/TRBV12-4 - TGTGCCACCCGGATCGGGGTTGAACATGGCTACACCTTC CATRIGVEHGYTF
TRBJ1-1 - TRBV19 - TGTGCCAGTAGTATAGATGGGGGCGGCAGGAACACTGAAGCTTTCTTT CASSIDGGGRNTEAFF
TRBJ1-5 TRBD1 TRBV5-4 - TGTGCCAGCAGCGGGGACAGGGGGCGCAGTCAGCCCCAGCATTTT CASSGDRGRSQPQHF
TRBJ2-5 TRBD2 TRBV7-6 - TGTGCCAGCAGCTTTGAGCGGGGGCCCCGGGAGACCCAGTACTTC CASSFERGPRETQYF
TRBJ1-6 TRBD1 TRBV10-3 - TGTGCCATCAGTGATCCCACAGGGGGTGATAATTCACCCCTCCACTTT CAISDPTGGDNSPLHF
TRBJ1-1 - TRBV4-2 - TGTGCCAGCAGCCAGCGACCGGGGGACACTGAAGCTTTCTTT CASSQRPGDTEAFF
TRBJ2-5 TRBD1 TRBV28 few TGTGCCAGCAGTTTATCCGGGACAGACCAAGAGACCCAGTACTTC CASSLSGTDQETQYF
TRBJ2-1 TRBD2 TRBV7-2 - TGTGCCAGCAGCTTAGTGCGTCAGCGGGGGGCCAACAATGAGCAGTTCTTC CASSLVRQRGANNEQFF
TRBJ2-7 TRBD1 TRBV19 - TGTGCCAGTAGTTTGAGGCCCGGACAGGGCCCCTACGAGCAGTACTTC CASSLRPGQGPYEQYF
TRBJ2-7 TRBD2 TRBV28 few TGTGCCAGCAGTTTAAGTCTGGCGGGGGGGCACGAGCAGTACTTC CASSLSLAGGHEQYF
TRBJ2-3 TRBD1 TRBV27 - TGTGCCAGCAGTTTTGAGGGGGCCAGCACAGATACGCAGTATTTT CASSFEGASTDTQYF
TRBJ1-2 - TRBV10-3 - TGTGCCATCAGTGCGGGGGCAGACTATGGCTACACCTTC CAISAGADYGYTF
TRBJ2-2 - TRBV5-5 - TGTGCCAGCAGCGTCCGTGTCCAAAGGAACACCGGGGAGCTGTTTTTT CASSVRVQRNTGELFF
TRBJ2-7 - TRBV27 - TGTGCCAGCAGTCCCGCCGGGACCGTCGATTACGAGCAGTACTTC CASSPAGTVDYEQYF
TRBJ2-7 - TRBV12-3/TRBV12-4 - TGTGCCAGCAGTTTTAGGGGACCGTACGAGCAGTACTTC CASSFRGPYEQYF
TRBJ1-2 TRBD1 TRBV27 - TGTGCCAGCGGAGCGAGACAGGGGGCTGGCTACACCTTC CASGARQGAGYTF
TRBJ1-6 TRBD1 TRBV28 - TGTGCCAGCAGCTCGGGGACAGTTTATAATTCACCCCTCCACTTT CASSSGTVYNSPLHF
TRBJ2-2 TRBD1 TRBV19 - TGTGCCAGTAATTGGGGGAAGGGGGCGAGTACCGGGGAGCTGTTTTTT CASNWGKGASTGELFF
TRBJ2-5 TRBD1 TRBV6-2/TRBV6-3 - TGTGCCAGCAGTTTGAGCAGGGGGCTCGAAGAGACCCAGTACTTC CASSLSRGLEETQYF
TRBJ1-5 - TRBV3-1/TRBV3-2 - TGTGCCAGCAGCCAAGGAGCTCAGGGGAGACAGCCCCAGCATTTT CASSQGAQGRQPQHF
TRBJ1-1 - TRBV5-1 - TGCGCCAGCAGCCCGGGCATCAGGGTTGGGAACACTGAAGCTTTCTTT CASSPGIRVGNTEAFF
TRBJ2-5 TRBD1 TRBV27 - TGTGCCAGCACCCCCCGAGGGGGCCAGAGGACCCAGTACTTC CASTPRGGQRTQYF
TRBJ1-2 TRBD1 TRBV7-9 - TGTGCCAGCAGCTTACAGGGGGACTATGGCTACACCTTC CASSLQGDYGYTF
TRBJ1-1 TRBD1 TRBV12-3/TRBV12-4 - TGTGCCAGCAGGGGACAGGGCGGAGGTGAAGCTTTCTTT CASRGQGGGEAFF
TRBJ1-1 - TRBV9 - TGTGCCAGCAGCGTAGGTGTGGGCGTGAACACTGAAGCTTTCTTT CASSVGVGVNTEAFF
TRBJ1-1 - TRBV5-4 few TGTGCCAGCAGCCCTAGCGGACACACCAGTTTCATGAACACTGAAGCTTTCTTT CASSPSGHTSFMNTEAFF
TRBJ2-1 - TRBV5-6 - TGTGCCAGCAGCTTGGGGCAGGGGCCTTACAATGAGCAGTTCTTC CASSLGQGPYNEQFF
TRBJ2-7 TRBD1 TRBV5-1 - TGCGCCAGCAGCTTCAGACAGGGCTCCTACGAGCAGTACTTC CASSFRQGSYEQYF
TRBJ1-3 - TRBV6-1 - TGTGCCAGCAGTGAAGCGGCGGCCTCTGGAAACACCATATATTTT CASSEAAASGNTIYF
TRBJ2-5 TRBD2 TRBV2 - TGTGCCAGCAGTGAAGTCCGGACTAGCGGTGGGGCCCAGTACTTC CASSEVRTSGGAQYF
TRBJ2-3 - TRBV28 - TGTGCCAGCAGTTTACTCTCAATGGGGTGGCGCACAGATACGCAGTATTTT CASSLLSMGWRTDTQYF
TRBJ2-7 TRBD1 TRBV30 - TGTGCCTGGGCCGGGACAGGGTCCTCTCTGATCTTTTCCTACGAGCAGTACTTC CAWAGTGSSLIFSYEQYF
TRBJ1-1 TRBD1 TRBV4-2 - TGTGCCAGCAGCCAGCCGGGACAGGGGGCGGTTGAAGCTTTCTTT CASSQPGQGAVEAFF
TRBJ1-2 TRBD1 TRBV3-1/TRBV3-2 - TGTGCCAGCAGCCACCTCGGGACAGGGGGCAACTATGGCTACACCTTC CASSHLGTGGNYGYTF
TRBJ2-3 - TRBV5-1 - TGCGCCAGCAGCTTGGTCGGCCAGCACACAGATACGCAGTATTTT CASSLVGQHTDTQYF
TRBJ1-6 - TRBV18 - TGTGCCAGCTCACCATTTGACGATTCACCCCTCCACTTT CASSPFDDSPLHF
TRBJ1-1 - TRBV7-2 - TGTGCCAGCAGCTTAGAATCCCTCCCAGGACCAGCTTTCTTT CASSLESLPGPAFF
TRBJ1-6 TRBD1 TRBV4-2 - TGTGCCAGCAGCCAAGAGGGTGACAGGGGGCGCGGTAATTCACCCCTCCACTTT CASSQEGDRGRGNSPLHF
TRBJ1-3 TRBD1 TRBV10-3 - TGTGCCATCCAGGGGGCCACTGGAAACACCATATATTTT CAIQGATGNTIYF
TRBJ1-3 - TRBV21-1 - TGTGCCAGCAGCAAAAGGGGCACCGAGAGAAACACCATATATTTT CASSKRGTERNTIYF
TRBJ2-7 - TRBV6-1 - TGTGCCAGCAGTCAAGCAGGGGTCGGCGAGCAGTACTTC CASSQAGVGEQYF
TRBJ1-2 - TRBV12-5 - TGTGCTAGTGGTTTCGGGGCGGGAGGTGGCTACACCTTC CASGFGAGGGYTF
TRBJ2-3 TRBD2 TRBV28 - TGTGCCAGCACCATAGGGGCTAGCGGGGGAGATACGCAGTATTTT CASTIGASGGDTQYF
TRBJ2-7 TRBD2 TRBV4-1 - TGCGCCAGCAGCCAGCTGGCGGGAGCGAACGAGCAGTACTTC CASSQLAGANEQYF
TRBJ1-2 - TRBV7-6 - TGTGCCAGCAGCCTGGGGGGGGCTGCTAACTATGGCTACACCTTC CASSLGGAANYGYTF
TRBJ1-3 TRBD1 TRBV3-1/TRBV3-2 once TGTGCCAGCAGCCAAGCCCCACAGGGGTATGGAAACACCATATATTTT CASSQAPQGYGNTIYF
TRBJ2-7 - TRBV9 - TGTGCCAGCAGCGTATCCGGGACGGCTACCTACGAGCAGTACTTC CASSVSGTATYEQYF
TRBJ2-3 - TRBV2 - TGTGCCAGCAGTGAGATGGCCCCTAGCACAGATACGCAGTATTTT CASSEMAPSTDTQYF
TRBJ1-3 - TRBV7-9 few TGTGCCAGCAGCTTAGGTATCGGCCTTATCTCTGGAAACACCATATATTTT CASSLGIGLISGNTIYF
TRBJ1-4 - TRBV7-9 - TGTGCCAGCAGCCCCCGTGTTTCGATACAATATAATGAAAAACTGTTTTTT CASSPRVSIQYNEKLFF
TRBJ1-2 - TRBV3-1/TRBV3-2 - TGTGCCAGCAGCCAAGACAGGAAGGGCTACACCTTC CASSQDRKGYTF
TRBJ1-1 TRBD1 TRBV6-5 few TGTGCCAGCAGTTACAGCAGGACAGGGGGCACTGAAGCTTTCTTT CASSYSRTGGTEAFF
TRBJ1-1 - TRBV5-4 - TGTGCCAGCAGCTTGGAGACAGCAAACACTGAAGCTTTCTTT CASSLETANTEAFF
TRBJ1-2 TRBD1 TRBV28 - TGTGCCAGCAGTTTAGGACAGGGGCAAGGCTACACCTTC CASSLGQGQGYTF